These 9 T cell receptor beta chains were all obtained from the same sample, sequenced in a study of blood T cell repertoires in COVID-19. Method: immunoSEQ multiplex PCR; TCRdb's copy keeps in-frame clones and lacks some. The data contain around 190,000 clones, about 88% of them seen just once; the ten biggest clones take up around 17%. Specimen: peripheral blood. Receptors were obtained from a man aged 50 to 59 with COVID-19, enrolled during active disease.

This clone was counted a single time. This CDR3 is CASSLGTGGLSSYEQYF. CDR3 nucleotide sequence: TGTGCCAGCAGCTTAGGGACAGGGGGCTTGAGCTCCTACGAGCAGTACTTC. The chain joins TRBV7-2 to TRBJ2-7, with 11 bases aligning to TRBD1. Germline V gives CDR1 SGHTA, CDR2 FQGNSA. V gave up 1 base and J gave up 0 bases; unmatched junction bases: 5. This CDR3 has 17 residues.

This clone was seen only a few times. The chain is built from TRBV6-6 and TRBJ1-4; 7 nucleotides agree with TRBD1. The CDR3 is 13 amino acids. From germline, CDR1 is MNHNY and CDR2 SVGAGI (reference sequence). J was trimmed by 10 bases and V by 6 bases; bases with no gene match: 8. The CDR3 sequence is CASSPDRVGKLFF. CDR3 nucleotide sequence: TGTGCCAGCAGCCCTGACAGGGTCGGAAAACTGTTTTTT.

This clone was detected ten times or more. V gene TRBV6-1 combines with J gene TRBJ2-7; a possible D gene is TRBD1 (5 bases). The V gene lost 2 bases and the J gene lost 1 base, with 12 bases spanning the gap. The V gene's germline CDR1 is MNHNS and CDR2 SASEGT. The CDR3 consists of 15 residues. The CDR3 protein is CASSEWGSPSYEQYF. CDR3 DNA: TGTGCCAGCAGTGAATGGGGCAGCCCTTCCTACGAGCAGTACTTC.

V gene TRBV15 combines with J gene TRBJ2-3, with a weak D call TRBD2 (6 bases). Germline CDR1 LNHNV, CDR2 YYDKDF (reference sequence). V lost 0 bases and J lost 0, with 16 bases in between. The CDR3 consists of 18 residues. The CDR3 here is CATSREGLPRGSTDTQYF. The CDR3 bases are TGTGCCACCAGCAGAGAGGGACTCCCGAGAGGGAGCACAGATACGCAGTATTTT.

The rearrangement links TRBV4-2 to TRBJ1-4; the D is unclear. The V end lost 0 bases, the J end lost 8 bases, and 7 bases lay between the germline ends. The V gene's germline CDR1 is LGHNA and CDR2 YNFKEQ. The CDR3 is 13 amino acids. Written as DNA, the CDR3 is TGTGCCAGCAGCCAAGATATAGCAGAAAAACTGTTTTTT. This sequence encodes CASSQDIAEKLFF.

The chain recombines TRBV6-4 with TRBJ2-1; perhaps TRBD1 as D (5 bases). The germline V gene has CDR1 MRHNA and CDR2 SNTAGT. The CDR3 totals 13 residues. Deletions cut 5 bases from V and 6 bases from J, with 11 bases between. The CDR3 DNA reads as TGTGCCAGCAGTCTCGACCAGGGCAATGAGCAGTTCTTC. Amino acids: CASSLDQGNEQFF.

Remarks on this clone: The junction departs from germline at one end; a sequencing error may be responsible. The V and J genes are TRBV6-5 and TRBJ1-1; no reliable D call. Germline CDR1 reads MNHEY; CDR2 reads SVGAGI. The CDR3 totals 11 residues. CDR3 nucleotides: TGTGCCAGCAGTATGAATACACGTCAAATCTTT. Encoded protein: CASSMNTRQIF.

This clone was recorded only once. The rearrangement uses TRBV5-4 and TRBJ2-1; D is possibly TRBD1 (5 bases). Trimming cost V 3 bases and J 7 bases, with 11 bases left between them. This CDR3 is 13 amino acids long. The germline V gene encodes CDR1 SGHNT and CDR2 YYREEE (reference sequence). The CDR3 DNA reads as TGTGCCAGCAGCTCAACGACAGAGAATGAGCAGTTCTTC. Translation: CASSSTTENEQFF.

The V gene is TRBV4-2, the J gene TRBJ2-1; D is unclear. V was clipped by 4 bases and J by 8 bases, with 15 bases between them. The CDR3 totals 14 residues. Germline V CDR1 and CDR2: LGHNA, YNFKEQ. The CDR3 is CASSPQSLADEQFF. DNA of the CDR3: TGTGCCAGCAGCCCCCAGTCTCTGGCCGATGAGCAGTTCTTC.